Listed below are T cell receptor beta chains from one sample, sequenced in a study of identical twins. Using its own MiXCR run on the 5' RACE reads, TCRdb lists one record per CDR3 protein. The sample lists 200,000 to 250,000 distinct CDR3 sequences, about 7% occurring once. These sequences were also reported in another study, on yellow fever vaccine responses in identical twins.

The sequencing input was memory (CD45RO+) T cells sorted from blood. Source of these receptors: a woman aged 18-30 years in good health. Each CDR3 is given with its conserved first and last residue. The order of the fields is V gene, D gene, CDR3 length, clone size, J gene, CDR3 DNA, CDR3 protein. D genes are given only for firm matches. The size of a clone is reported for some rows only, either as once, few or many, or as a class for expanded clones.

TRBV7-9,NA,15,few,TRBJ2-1,TGTGCCAGCAGCTTATCCCAACAACCTTTGGATGAGCAGTTCTTC,CASSLSQQPLDEQFF
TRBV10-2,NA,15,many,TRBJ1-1,TGCGCCAGCAGTGGGAGGACCGGAGGACCCACTGAAGCTTTCTTT,CASSGRTGGPTEAFF
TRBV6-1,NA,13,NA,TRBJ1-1,TGTGCCAGCAGTACCCGGGACATTCGGAAAGCTTTCTTT,CASSTRDIRKAFF
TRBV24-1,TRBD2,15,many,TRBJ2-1,TGTGCCACCAGTGAGTTGGCTAGCGGGTATAATGAGCAGTTCTTC,CATSELASGYNEQFF
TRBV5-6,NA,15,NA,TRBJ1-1,TGTGCCAGCAGAATAACCTGGACAGAGGGCACTGAAGCTTTCTTT,CASRITWTEGTEAFF
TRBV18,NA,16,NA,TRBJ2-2,TGTGCCAGCTCACCGAGTGGGCGGGGCAACACCGGGGAGCTGTTTTTT,CASSPSGRGNTGELFF
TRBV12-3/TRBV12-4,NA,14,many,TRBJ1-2,TGTGCCAGCAGTTTATTCTCACAGGGAAAGGGCTACACCTTC,CASSLFSQGKGYTF
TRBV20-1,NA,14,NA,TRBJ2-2,TGCAGTGCTAGAACGGGCCCCCTCACCGGGGAGCTGTTTTTT,CSARTGPLTGELFF
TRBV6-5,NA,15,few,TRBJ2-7,TGTGCCAGCAGTTACGGGCTGGACAGCGAGTACGAGCAGTACTTC,CASSYGLDSEYEQYF
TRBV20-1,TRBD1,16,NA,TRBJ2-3,TGCAGTGTCCTCCCCTCCCGGGACAGGACCACAGATACGCAGTATTTT,CSVLPSRDRTTDTQYF
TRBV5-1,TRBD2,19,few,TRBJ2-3,TGCGCCAGCAGCACCGGACTAGCGGGAGTCTCCACAGTGACAGATACGCAGTATTTT,CASSTGLAGVSTVTDTQYF
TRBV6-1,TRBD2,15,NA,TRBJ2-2,TGTGCCACCGAGGGGCTAGCGGGAGGGACCGGGGAGCTGTTTTTT,CATEGLAGGTGELFF
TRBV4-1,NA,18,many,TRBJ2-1,TGCGCCAGCAGCCAAGGCCCGCGGAATCCCGGGAGTGGGGATGAGCAGTTCTTC,CASSQGPRNPGSGDEQFF
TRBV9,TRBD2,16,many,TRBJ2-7,TGTGCCAGCAGCTCCTCAGGGGCTAGCGGGATGGGTGAGCAGTACTTC,CASSSSGASGMGEQYF
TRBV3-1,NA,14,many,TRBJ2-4,TGTGCCAGCAGCCTAATTGCGGAGAAAAACATTCAGTACTTC,CASSLIAEKNIQYF
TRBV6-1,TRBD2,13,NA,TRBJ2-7,TGTGCCACCTACACGACGGGGGGCTACGAGCAGTACTTC,CATYTTGGYEQYF
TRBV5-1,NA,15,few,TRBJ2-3,TGCGCCAGCAGCTTGCAGGGTCCTGTCACAGATACGCAGTATTTT,CASSLQGPVTDTQYF
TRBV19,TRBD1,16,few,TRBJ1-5,TGTGCCAGTAGTGGTGCGGCCAGGGGGTCCAATCAGCCCCAGGATTTT,CASSGAARGSNQPQDF
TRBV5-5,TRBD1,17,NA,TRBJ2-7,TGTGCCAGCAGCCAGCAAGCCCGGACAGGAGGCTCCTACGAGCAGTACTTC,CASSQQARTGGSYEQYF
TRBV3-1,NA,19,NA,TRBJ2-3,TGTGCCTTCAGTTTAGATCCCCTAAGGGGAAGATCTAGCACAGATACGCAGTATTTT,CAFSLDPLRGRSSTDTQYF